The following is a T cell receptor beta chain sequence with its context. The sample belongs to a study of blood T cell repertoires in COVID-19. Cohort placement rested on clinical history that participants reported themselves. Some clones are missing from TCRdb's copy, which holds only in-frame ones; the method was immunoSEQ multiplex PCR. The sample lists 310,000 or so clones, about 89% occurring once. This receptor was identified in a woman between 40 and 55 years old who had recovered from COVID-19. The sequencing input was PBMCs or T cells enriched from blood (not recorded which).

CDR3 sequence (DNA): TGTGCCAGCACCCCCTCCGGAGCCAGGACCCAGTACTTC. Translating gives CASTPSGARTQYF. The J gene is TRBJ2-5, the V gene TRBV12-3 or TRBV12-4; unclear D gene. Trimming removed 7 bases at V and 7 bases at J, with 16 bases between. CDR3 length: 13 residues.